This T cell receptor beta chain derives from a study of T-cell reconstitution after alpha-beta-depleted transplantation in children. As for this clonotype: What it recognizes is unknown.

The CDR3 sequence is 16 residues long. Losses at the gene ends were 1 base for V and 10 bases for J; bases not matched to a gene: 13. Germline CDR1 SGHRS, CDR2 YFSETQ. The library targeted TCRbeta and was prepared with unique molecular identifiers. TCRdb reprocessed the PCR reads with MiXCR, giving one entry per CDR3 protein. The sample includes around 440,000 distinct CDR3 sequences, about a sixth seen only once; the top ten take around 30%. Whole-study findings and limits: A year post-transplant, T-cell counts and diversity derived mostly from newly produced T cells. It was reported that alpha-beta T cells came from several hundred expanded graft clones (about two months after transplant). Certain patients had high TCRbeta diversity at day 60, and it came from recipient T cells and thymic progenitors that survived.

The receptor comes from a boy younger than two who had a stem cell transplant for Wiskott-Aldrich syndrome, so the T cells may come from the graft donor. The chain is built from TRBV5-1 and TRBJ2-1; 8 bases match TRBD2. The sample in question was PBMCs, mostly from graft donor cells, obtained 360 days after TCRalphabeta/CD19-depleted stem cell transplant. As DNA, the CDR3 is TGCGCCAGCAGCTTGCCGGGACTAGGATCGATTAGAGAGCAGTTCTTC. It translates to CASSLPGLGSIREQFF.